This record looks at one T cell receptor (beta chain) sequence and its context. What it binds is not known. This sample is drawn from a study of T-cell memory formation after mild COVID-19. Study-wide context: In these data, TCR clusters were largely donor specific.

Using constant-segment primers, 5'RACE produced TCR alpha and TCR beta cDNA libraries carrying sample barcodes and UMIs. MiXCR, applied by TCRdb to the 5' RACE reads, yields one record per CDR3 protein. Of a few hundred thousand distinct CDR3 sequences in the sample, approximately 19% were seen once. The CDR3 totals 14 residues. Germline assignment: CDR1 SEHNR and CDR2 FQNEAQ (reference sequence). The germline V and J ends were trimmed by 5 bases and 8 bases, with 16 bases remaining between them. Findings of the study overall: Certain responding clones were present in pre-infection memory, suggesting participation of cross-reactive memory.

The specimen was PBMCs or a T cell subset sorted from them (not recorded which). The chain recombines TRBV7-9 with TRBJ2-1, with TRBD2 as a possible D gene (5 bases). The source is a man aged 18 to 30 who had mild COVID-19 (a few samples of this study predate the infection). Cell type and time point are not known. CDR3 loop: CASSAKELVDEQFF. CDR3 in DNA: TGTGCCAGCAGCGCCAAGGAACTAGTCGATGAGCAGTTCTTC.